The source of this T cell receptor beta chain is a study of T cell responses to AZD1222 COVID-19 vaccine. Findings of the study overall: Mapped onto spike, vaccine-associated CD4 TCRs spanned it and were dominant at 160-218 and 743-854. White British ancestry dominated among donors, who included more females, and clonal diversity was possibly underestimated. Nearly half of spike-specific TCRs reportedly go after variant regions that carry no mutations. It was only a handful of AZD1222 recipients who were seropositive at baseline.

With regard to this clone: Antigen specificity is unknown.

Assay: immunoSEQ multiplex PCR; the TCRdb copy retains only in-frame clones and omits some. The top ten clones hold 1% to 1.5% of a sample with about 120,000 clones, about nine tenths of them seen once. Trimming cost V 4 bases and J 6 bases, with 12 bases left between them. This CDR3 is built from 13 residues. Germline CDR1 is SGHAT and CDR2 is FQNNGV. This receptor was obtained from an adult in good health. Source: peripheral blood, taken on day 0 of AZD1222 vaccination. The chain uses TRBV11-2 and TRBJ1-2; D is perhaps TRBD1 (6 bases). Written as DNA, the CDR3 is TGTGCCAGCAGCTCCCTGGCAGGGGATGGCTACACCTTC. Its protein is CASSSLAGDGYTF. The variable domain in full, completed from reference TRBV11-2 and TRBJ1-2, reads EAGVAQSPRYKIIEKRQSVAFWCNPISGHATLYWYQQILGQGPKLLIQFQNNGVVDDSQLPKDRFSAERLKGVDSTLKIQPAKLEDSAVYLCASSSLAGDGYTFGSGTRLTVV.